The clone carrying this TCR beta chain has at least ten counts. This sample was taken from a study of breast tumors, draining lymph nodes, adjacent tissues. TCRdb recomputed calls from the multiplex PCR reads with MiXCR, one row per CDR3 protein. The profile covers 200,000 to 300,000 distinct CDR3 sequences, with under 35% appearing a single time and 0.85% to 1.2% taken by the ten largest. Axillary draining lymph nodes of breast cancer patients supplied the node samples. The trim removed 2 bases at V and 6 bases at J, leaving 7 bases unmatched. Germline V gene data show CDR1 as DFQATT and CDR2 as SNEGSKA (reference sequence). CDR3 size: 16 residues.

V is TRBV20-1 and J is TRBJ1-6, with 10 bases identical to TRBD1. The sequenced sample consisted of axillary lymph node tissue. The TCR comes from a female donor with breast cancer. Some clones in this sample may be carry-over from other donors' samples. The CDR3 bases are TGCAGTGCTAGACGGGAGGGGACAGGGGCTAATTCACCCCTCCACTTT. It codes for CSARREGTGANSPLHF.